This paragraph reports one TCR beta chain. CDR3 size: 15 residues. CDR1 and CDR2 (germline): SGHRS, YFSETQ. V trimming: 4 bases; J trimming: 5 bases; junction bases outside the gene matches: 3. This sample was taken from a study of radiation and T cells in renal cell carcinoma. The protocol was immunoSEQ multiplex PCR, while the TCRdb copy is restricted to in-frame clones and leaves out a portion. The table includes over 120,000 clones, 75% to 90% detected once. Time point defined: blood 4 weeks post-SBRT, at nephrectomy. Stated treatment: 15 Gy SBRT to primary tumor, nephrectomy 4 weeks later. Nephrectomy followed 15 Gy stereotactic body radiation by 4 weeks. The tumor was a clear cell renal cell carcinoma.

The receptor's source is a woman in her forties or fifties with renal cell carcinoma. The rearrangement links TRBV5-1 to TRBJ1-6, with 10 bases identical to TRBD1. Specimen: blood, collected from a patient whose treatment included radiotherapy and nephrectomy. The DNA for the CDR3 is TGCGCCAGCAGCACCGGGACAGGGGATAATTCACCCCTCCACTTT. As protein: CASSTGTGDNSPLHF.